The 29 T cell receptor beta chains presented below share a single source sample, sequenced in a study of T cells in localized non-small cell lung cancer. Some clones are missing from TCRdb's copy, which holds only in-frame ones; the method was immunoSEQ multiplex PCR. The table includes 15,000 or so clones, more than 75% detected once. Specimen: peripheral blood, collected before any cancer treatment. These receptors all stem from a male donor older than 55 with stage I lung adenocarcinoma.

V is TRBV15 and J is TRBJ1-1, with D tentatively TRBD1 (6 bases). The V gene's germline CDR1 is LNHNV and CDR2 YYDKDF (reference sequence). This CDR3 has 13 amino acids. The V end lost 5 bases, the J end lost 5 bases, and 12 bases lay between the germline ends. CDR3 residues: CATSLQGLTEAFF. The CDR3 DNA is TGTGCCACCAGCCTACAGGGTCTAACTGAAGCTTTCTTT.

This chain uses TRBV5-1 with TRBJ1-1; D is ambiguous. Trimming pared 6 bases from V and 1 base from J, leaving 10 bases between. This CDR3 has 13 amino acids. Germline V CDR1 and CDR2: SGHRS, YFSETQ. CDR3 region: CASMRAENTEAFF. The CDR3 DNA sequence: TGCGCCAGCATGAGGGCAGAGAACACTGAAGCTTTCTTT.

This clone was counted between two and nine times. CDR3 DNA: TGTGCCAGCAGCCCCTCCGGGGCCACAGATACGCAGTATTTT. Protein product: CASSPSGATDTQYF. The chain joins TRBV7-2 to TRBJ2-3; D is tentatively TRBD1 or TRBD2 (5 bases each). There are 14 residues in the CDR3. V dropped 5 bases and J dropped 2 bases, with 11 bases sitting between them. Germline V gene lookup returns CDR1 SGHTA and CDR2 FQGNSA.

The V and J genes are TRBV6-5 and TRBJ2-5, with TRBD1 identical over 10 bases. Germline CDR1 MNHEY, CDR2 SVGAGI. The J segment lost 4 bases and the V segment lost 6 bases, leaving 8 bases of the junction unmatched. The CDR3 covers 15 residues. The CDR3, as DNA: TGTGCCAGCAGACGGACAGGGGGAGGGGTAGAGACCCAGTACTTC. Translated, it gives CASRRTGGGVETQYF.

This rearrangement joins TRBV7-8 to TRBJ1-1; possible D gene TRBD1, 6 bases. Germline V gene data show CDR1 as SGHVS and CDR2 as FQNEAQ. This CDR3 is 16 amino acids long. Trimming shortened V by 7 bases and J by 0 bases, and 18 bases separated the two germline ends. The CDR3 DNA reads as TGTGCCAGCACCCTGGAGGGGGGGCTTATGAACACTGAAGCTTTCTTT. It codes for CASTLEGGLMNTEAFF.

The genes are TRBV6-5 and TRBJ2-6; tentative D call: TRBD2 (6 bases). CDR3 size: 16 residues. The germline gives CDR1 MNHEY, CDR2 SVGAGI. Trimming left V 2 bases short and J 3 bases short, with 11 bases between. CDR3 DNA sequence: TGTGCCAGCAGTTACGGAGGGGCGGGTGGGGCCAACGTCCTGACTTTC. As protein: CASSYGGAGGANVLTF.

CDR3 protein: CASSPPGLAGVDTQYF. In nucleotides, the CDR3 is TGTGCCAGCTCACCACCGGGACTAGCGGGAGTAGATACGCAGTATTTT. The chain joins TRBV18 to TRBJ2-3; 14 bases match TRBD2. The CDR3 is made up of 16 amino acids. Germline trimming cut 0 bases from V and 5 bases from J; bases unmatched to any gene: 1. CDR1 KGHSH and CDR2 LQKENI come from the germline V gene.

This chain connects TRBV7-8 to TRBJ2-2, with a tentative D call TRBD2 (5 bases). This CDR3 spans 17 amino acids. The V end was cut by 5 bases, the J end by 0 bases, with 16 bases between. Looked up from germline, CDR1 is SGHVS and CDR2 is FQNEAQ. The chain's CDR3 is CASSLKVGGPNTGELFF. CDR3 bases: TGTGCCAGCAGCCTAAAAGTGGGCGGGCCGAACACCGGGGAGCTGTTTTTT.

J is TRBJ2-1 and V is TRBV7-9, with D perhaps matching TRBD1 or TRBD2 (5 bases each). Looked up from germline, CDR1 is SEHNR and CDR2 is FQNEAQ (reference sequence). The germline V and J ends were trimmed by 8 bases and 5 bases, with 16 bases remaining between them. There are 14 residues in the CDR3. The DNA of the CDR3 is TGTGCCAGCGCTCACGGGCAGGGACACAATGAGCAGTTCTTC. Its translation is CASAHGQGHNEQFF.

The V call is TRBV5-5, the J call TRBJ1-1; perhaps TRBD1 as D (6 bases). V dropped 4 bases and J dropped 2 bases, with 15 bases sitting between them. Looked up from germline, CDR1 is SGHKS and CDR2 is YYEKEE (reference sequence). The CDR3 length is 15 residues. Here the CDR3 DNA reads TGTGCCAGCAGCCTAGTGGCGGACAGTAACACTGAAGCTTTCTTT. Amino acids: CASSLVADSNTEAFF.

V and J are TRBV7-2 and TRBJ1-2; D not certain. The V end was cut by 1 base, the J end by 6 bases, with 6 bases between. The CDR3 has 12 residues. In germline, CDR1 is SGHTA, CDR2 FQGNSA. CDR3 in amino acids: CASSLGKNGYTF. CDR3 bases: TGTGCCAGCAGCTTAGGGAAGAATGGCTACACCTTC. Full variable domain (outside the CDR3, taken from reference TRBV7-2 and TRBJ1-2): GAGVSQSPSNKVTEKGKDVELRCDPISGHTALYWYRQSLGQGLEFLIYFQGNSAPDKSGLPSDRFSAERTGGSVSTLTIQRTQQEDSAVYLCASSLGKNGYTFGSGTRLTVV.

This rearrangement joins TRBV5-1 to TRBJ1-6; possible D gene TRBD1, 6 bases. The V gene lost 4 bases and the J gene lost 5 bases, with 10 bases spanning the gap. The CDR3 loop spans 14 amino acids. The germline gives CDR1 SGHRS, CDR2 YFSETQ. CDR3 coding DNA: TGCGCCAGCAGCCCCGGACAGAATAATTCACCCCTCCACTTT. It is translated as CASSPGQNNSPLHF.

This chain uses TRBV9 with TRBJ2-3; no definite D call. There are 14 residues in the CDR3. V lost 0 bases and J lost 0, with 5 bases in between. Germline CDR1 SGDLS, CDR2 YYNGEE. The CDR3, as DNA: TGTGCCAGCAGCGTAGTCGGTAGCACAGATACGCAGTATTTT. As protein: CASSVVGSTDTQYF.

The V gene is TRBV5-4, the J gene TRBJ1-1, with D uncertain. The CDR3 is 15 amino acids. CDR1 is SGHNT and CDR2 is YYREEE in the germline V gene (reference sequence). The V end was cut by 4 bases, the J end by 3 bases, with 16 bases between. CDR3 residues: CASSPPVEGHTEAFF. The CDR3 bases are TGTGCCAGCAGCCCCCCGGTTGAGGGTCACACTGAAGCTTTCTTT.

V usage is TRBV9 and J usage is TRBJ1-2, with D perhaps TRBD1 (5 bases). The V end lost 4 bases, the J end lost 7 bases, and 17 bases lay between the germline ends. Germline CDR1 reads SGDLS; CDR2 reads YYNGEE. The CDR3 runs 14 residues. In DNA form, the CDR3 reads TGTGCCAGCAGCCCCGCCCCGGGGGAGGGTGGCTACACCTTC. Its protein product is CASSPAPGEGGYTF.

The chain is built from TRBV7-2 and TRBJ2-7; D possibly uses TRBD1 or TRBD2 (5 bases each). V lost 6 bases, J lost 3 bases, and 18 bases lay in between. The CDR3 runs 15 residues. Germline lookup yields CDR1 SGHTA and CDR2 FQGNSA. The CDR3 protein is CASSRFSGTFYEQYF. For the CDR3, the DNA is TGTGCCAGCAGTCGATTTTCCGGGACCTTCTACGAGCAGTACTTC.

This chain uses TRBV7-9 with TRBJ2-7; 10 positions match TRBD1. This CDR3 comprises 15 residues. The V and J ends lost 6 bases and 3 bases, in that order; junction bases with no gene match: 8. Germline lookup yields CDR1 SEHNR and CDR2 FQNEAQ (reference sequence). The CDR3 spells CASRKGQGTHYEQYF. DNA of the CDR3: TGTGCCAGCAGAAAGGGACAGGGGACCCACTACGAGCAGTACTTC.

J is TRBJ1-5 and V is TRBV6-6; 7 bases match TRBD1. The CDR3 covers 14 residues. Germline CDR1 MNHNY, CDR2 SVGAGI (reference sequence). Trimming cost V 6 bases and J 0 bases; bases outside gene matches: 2. The CDR3 sequence: CASSGDSSNQPQHF. The CDR3 DNA is TGTGCCAGCAGCGGGGACAGTAGCAATCAGCCCCAGCATTTT.

This chain joins TRBV29-1 and TRBJ2-3; 9 bases align to TRBD2. CDR1 is SQVTM and CDR2 is ANQGSEA in the germline V gene. The CDR3 is 15 amino acids. The J segment lost 1 base and the V segment lost 5 bases, leaving 7 bases of the junction unmatched. CDR3 amino acids: CSVHDGGGGTDTQYF. The CDR3 nucleotides are TGCAGCGTTCACGACGGCGGGGGGGGCACAGATACGCAGTATTTT.

The chain links TRBV7-8 to TRBJ1-3; tentative D call: TRBD1 (6 bases). CDR1 is SGHVS and CDR2 is FQNEAQ in the germline V gene. Trimming pared 4 bases from V and 6 bases from J, leaving 16 bases between. The CDR3 is 15 amino acids. This CDR3 reads CASSSRGDTQNTIYF. The CDR3 coding sequence is TGTGCCAGCAGCTCAAGGGGGGACACTCAAAACACCATATATTTT.

The gene calls are TRBV7-9 and TRBJ1-3; TRBD1 matches 7 bases. V was clipped by 8 bases and J by 4 bases; unmatched bases: 8. Germline V lookup: CDR1 SEHNR, CDR2 FQNEAQ (reference sequence). This CDR3 region has 14 residues. The CDR3 nucleotides are TGTGCCAGCGGTCCACAGGGGATCGGAAACACCATATATTTT. Its translation is CASGPQGIGNTIYF.

The V call is TRBV19, the J call TRBJ1-5; no reliable D call. Per germline, CDR1 LNHDA and CDR2 SQIVND (reference sequence). Trimming cost V 5 bases and J 3 bases, with 17 bases left between them. The CDR3 is 16 residues long. The CDR3 loop reads CASSLKPGLFNQPQHF. CDR3 coding DNA: TGTGCCAGTAGTCTCAAACCGGGTCTCTTCAATCAGCCCCAGCATTTT.

This chain uses TRBV15 with TRBJ1-2; D possibly corresponds to TRBD1 (6 bases). The CDR3 extends over 14 amino acids. V was clipped by 4 bases and J by 6 bases, with 15 bases between them. Germline assignment: CDR1 LNHNV and CDR2 YYDKDF (reference sequence). As DNA, the CDR3 is TGTGCCACCAGCACTAGAACGACAGGCCATGGCTACACCTTC. Translating it yields CATSTRTTGHGYTF.

This sequence joins TRBV5-8 and TRBJ2-7; D ambiguous. This CDR3 contains 11 residues. CDR1 and CDR2 from the germline V gene are SGHTS and YDEGEE. V lost 5 bases and J lost 1, with 4 bases in between. CDR3: CASSFSYEQYF. In DNA form, the CDR3 reads TGTGCCAGCAGTTTTTCCTACGAGCAGTACTTC.

This chain links TRBV10-3 with TRBJ1-1; D is unclear. Germline CDR1 reads ENHRY; CDR2 reads SYGVKD. The CDR3 is 12 amino acids. Trimming took off 6 bases at V and 3 bases at J, with 8 bases between the two ends. The CDR3 protein is CAISQPDTEAFF. CDR3 nucleotide sequence: TGTGCCATCAGCCAGCCGGACACTGAAGCTTTCTTT.

This chain connects TRBV6-5 to TRBJ2-7; D gene ambiguous. Trimming left V 8 bases short and J 4 bases short, with 15 bases between. The germline V gene has CDR1 MNHEY and CDR2 SVGAGI. There are 13 residues in the CDR3. Written as DNA, the CDR3 is TGTGCCAGCGGTCCGCCCCCCCCTTACGAGCAGTACTTC. Translated: CASGPPPPYEQYF.

This chain links TRBV5-5 with TRBJ1-1; D is unclear. Germline lookup yields CDR1 SGHKS and CDR2 YYEKEE (reference sequence). This CDR3 has 12 residues. The ends were cut back, 7 bases at V and 3 bases at J, with 10 bases in the middle. The CDR3 sequence: CASGRTDTEAFF. CDR3 coding DNA: TGTGCCAGCGGTCGGACGGACACTGAAGCTTTCTTT.

The chain uses TRBV1 and TRBJ2-3; no check of the table's D call, TRBD2, against the DNA was made. TRBV1 is assigned pseudogene status. The CDR3 has 15 amino acids. The CDR3 DNA follows: TGCACCAGCGGACTAAAGCAGGCTACTACAGATACGCAGTATTTT. It encodes CTSGLKQATTDTQYF.

V and J are TRBV29-1 and TRBJ2-5, with 7 bases fitting TRBD1. Germline CDR1 is SQVTM and CDR2 is ANQGSEA. The CDR3 loop spans 16 amino acids. V was pared by 5 bases and J by 1 base, with 13 bases of the junction left unmatched. CDR3 nucleotides: TGCAGCGTTACAAGCAGGGGGACGGGGTTCCAAGAGACCCAGTACTTC. It specifies CSVTSRGTGFQETQYF.